The 14 T cell receptor beta chains presented below share a single source sample, sequenced in a study of blood T cell repertoires in COVID-19. Clones were sequenced by immunoSEQ multiplex PCR, and TCRdb holds only the in-frame ones, with some missing. The data hold about 240,000 clones, with about four fifths observed a single time. Specimen: peripheral blood. All receptors derive from a man younger than 40 who had recovered from COVID-19.

This clone came up a few times. The rearrangement links TRBV3-1 (or the pseudogene TRBV3-2) to TRBJ2-2, with 8 bases lining up with TRBD1. The CDR3 runs 16 residues. CDR1 and CDR2 (germline): LGHDT, YNNKEL (reference sequence). The V gene end was trimmed by 2 bases and the J gene end by 1 base; junction bases not matched to a gene: 3. The CDR3 bases are TGTGCCAGCAGCCAAAGACAGGGGCTGAACACCGGGGAGCTGTTTTTT. Its protein is CASSQRQGLNTGELFF.

CDR3 coding DNA: TGTGCCAGCAGTCCTAGGACGGGGGGCGCCGCTTTCTTT. Residues: CASSPRTGGAAFF. The chain carries TRBV12-3 or TRBV12-4 and TRBJ1-1; D possibly corresponds to TRBD1 (6 bases). The CDR3 has 13 residues. V was trimmed by 5 bases and J by 11 bases, leaving 18 bases between them.

This chain links TRBV11-1 with TRBJ2-1; 7 bases align to TRBD2. Trimming at V came to 5 bases and at J to 6 bases, leaving 7 bases not matched to a gene. The CDR3 is made up of 14 amino acids. Germline assignment: CDR1 SGHAT and CDR2 FQDESV (reference sequence). CDR3: CASSPALAVNEQFF. CDR3 nucleotides: TGTGCCAGCAGCCCAGCCCTAGCGGTCAATGAGCAGTTCTTC.

This clone appeared a single time. This chain connects TRBV18 to TRBJ1-2; D perhaps matches TRBD1 (6 bases). Germline CDR1 reads KGHSH; CDR2 reads LQKENI. CDR3 length: 13 residues. The V gene lost 4 bases and the J gene lost 8 bases, with 14 bases spanning the gap. Here the CDR3 DNA reads TGTGCCAGCTCACACACCGACAGGCCCGGCTACACCTTC. This encodes CASSHTDRPGYTF. Supplemented by reference TRBV18 and TRBJ1-2, the full variable domain reads NAGVMQNPRHLVRRRGQEARLRCSPMKGHSHVYWYRQLPEEGLKFMVYLQKENIIDESGMPKERFSAEFPKEGPSILRIQQVVRGDSAAYFCASSHTDRPGYTFGSGTRLTVV.

The chain links TRBV2 to TRBJ2-2; maybe TRBD2 (6 bases). V was cut by 6 bases and J by 6 bases, with 8 bases left in between. The germline CDR1 and CDR2 sequences are SNHLY and FYNNEI. There are 12 residues in the CDR3. CDR3 amino acids: CASRGDSGELFF. The CDR3 coding sequence is TGTGCCAGCAGGGGGGACTCCGGGGAGCTGTTTTTT. Full variable domain (rest looked up from reference TRBV2 and TRBJ2-2): EPEVTQTPSHQVTQMGQEVILRCVPISNHLYFYWYRQILGQKVEFLVSFYNNEISEKSEIFDDQFSVERPDGSNFTLKIRSTKLEDSAMYFCASRGDSGELFFGEGSRLTVL.

The CDR3 DNA sequence: TGTGCCAGCAGCTTAAAAGCCGGAGAGACCCAGTACTTC. This codes for CASSLKAGETQYF. This chain connects TRBV5-6 to TRBJ2-5; D is unclear. The CDR3 length is 13 residues. Looked up from germline, CDR1 is SGHDT and CDR2 is YYEEEE. Trimming took 2 bases from V and 4 from J, leaving 9 bases between them.

The chain joins TRBV2 to TRBJ2-2, with 7 bases lining up with TRBD2. This CDR3 comprises 15 residues. V gave up 3 bases and J gave up 3 bases; unmatched junction bases: 4. Germline assignment: CDR1 SNHLY and CDR2 FYNNEI. The CDR3 is CASSEGAGYTGELFF. The CDR3 coding sequence is TGTGCCAGCAGTGAGGGAGCGGGGTACACCGGGGAGCTGTTTTTT.

This clone was counted between two and nine times. V is TRBV4-1 and J is TRBJ2-1; 13 nucleotides agree with TRBD2. CDR1 and CDR2 from the germline V gene are MGHRA and YSYEKL. This CDR3 spans 16 amino acids. Unmatched junction bases numbered 5, after V lost 5 bases and J lost 4 bases. The CDR3 DNA sequence: TGCGCCAGCAGCAACGCGGGACTAGCGGGGTACAATGAGCAGTTCTTC. It codes for CASSNAGLAGYNEQFF.

The J gene is TRBJ2-3, the V gene TRBV9; 9 bases agree with TRBD2. CDR1 is SGDLS and CDR2 is YYNGEE in the germline V gene. V trimming: 6 bases; J trimming: 6 bases; junction bases outside the gene matches: 8. The CDR3 loop spans 14 amino acids. The CDR3 coding sequence is TGTGCCAGCAATCCGGCGGGGGGGATTGATACGCAGTATTTT. It yields the protein CASNPAGGIDTQYF.

V is TRBV28 and J is TRBJ2-2, with D possibly TRBD2 on 7 matching bases. Germline CDR1 MDHEN, CDR2 SYDVKM. CDR3 length equals 18 residues. Deletions cut 1 base from V and 2 bases from J, with 17 bases between. The CDR3, as DNA: TGTGCCAGCAGTTTATCACCCGGACTAGGGGGAAACACCGGGGAGCTGTTTTTT. Translation gives CASSLSPGLGGNTGELFF.

The chain couples TRBV24-1 to TRBJ2-1; D is unresolved. The V gene lost 3 bases and the J gene lost 10 bases, with 12 bases spanning the gap. Germline CDR1 reads KGHDR; CDR2 reads SFDVKD. The CDR3 totals 13 residues. The CDR3 sequence: CATSDVNLQEQFF. In nucleotides, the CDR3 is TGTGCCACCAGTGATGTTAACCTCCAGGAGCAGTTCTTC.

V is TRBV4-1 and J is TRBJ1-2; 7 bases are a match to TRBD1. Germline CDR1 reads MGHRA; CDR2 reads YSYEKL. This CDR3 is 15 amino acids long. The V and J ends lost 2 bases and 8 bases, in that order; junction bases with no gene match: 11. The CDR3, as DNA: TGCGCCAGCAGCCAATTCTGGACAGGCCCCTGGGGCTACACCTTC. It translates to CASSQFWTGPWGYTF.

The genes are TRBV5-8 and TRBJ2-6; the D gene is possibly TRBD1 (6 bases). Trimming took off 4 bases at V and 6 bases at J, with 14 bases between the two ends. Germline CDR1 is SGHTS and CDR2 is YDEGEE. The CDR3 spans 15 residues. The CDR3 region has the DNA TGTGCCAGCAGCACAGGGAACCTGGAGGCCAACGTCCTGACTTTC. This encodes CASSTGNLEANVLTF.

The chain combines TRBV14 with TRBJ1-2; D perhaps matches TRBD1 (5 bases). The germline V gene has CDR1 SGHDN and CDR2 FVKESK. The CDR3 is 15 residues long. Trimming removed 4 bases at V and 4 bases at J, with 16 bases between. CDR3 DNA sequence: TGTGCCAGCAGCCCAGGGAGGAGCCTCATCTATGGCTACACCTTC. Translation: CASSPGRSLIYGYTF.